A single sample is the source of the 9 T cell receptor beta chains below, sequenced in a study of blood T cell repertoires in COVID-19. Sequenced by immunoSEQ multiplex PCR; TCRdb stores in-frame clones only, minus some. The table lists 35,000 to 40,000 clones, about 88% of them singletons, with 10% to 15% in the top ten. The sequenced sample was peripheral blood. The receptors derive from a man aged 55 to 70 with active COVID-19.

The V and J genes are TRBV6-5 and TRBJ1-5, with 7 bases that match TRBD1. This CDR3 contains 11 residues. V shed 6 bases, J shed 13 bases, and the junction held 6 bases outside the gene matches. Germline V gene sequence: CDR1 MNHEY, CDR2 SVGAGI. The CDR3 bases are TGTGCCAGCAGAGAGGAGACAGGGCAGCATTTT. Protein: CASREETGQHF.

The V gene is TRBV6-4, the J gene TRBJ2-1; D is unclear. CDR1 and CDR2 from the germline V gene are MRHNA and SNTAGT. With 0 bases removed from V and 2 bases from J, the gap between germline ends came to 8 bases. The CDR3 length is 15 residues. CDR3 in DNA: TGTGCCAGCAGTGACTCAATTGGAGCCTACAATGAGCAGTTCTTC. Translating gives CASSDSIGAYNEQFF.

The rearrangement joins TRBV24-1 to TRBJ2-2, with TRBD2 as a possible D gene (5 bases). Trimming cost V 4 bases and J 1 base, with 9 bases left between them. This CDR3 has 15 residues. Germline V lookup: CDR1 KGHDR, CDR2 SFDVKD. CDR3 in amino acids: CATSDPLGNTGELFF. CDR3 coding DNA: TGTGCCACCAGTGACCCACTAGGGAACACCGGGGAGCTGTTTTTT.

The chain joins TRBV7-3 to TRBJ2-2; D not resolved. The CDR3 is 16 residues long. Germline lookup yields CDR1 SGHTA and CDR2 FQGTGA. Trimming took 0 bases from V and 0 from J, leaving 8 bases between them. CDR3 nucleotides: TGTGCCAGCAGCTTAACACCACCTACGAACACCGGGGAGCTGTTTTTT. Translating gives CASSLTPPTNTGELFF.

CDR3 DNA: TGTGCCAGCAGCGACCGGGGTATCTATGGCTACACCTTC. It specifies CASSDRGIYGYTF. V usage is TRBV2 and J usage is TRBJ1-2; D gene uncertain. This CDR3 comprises 13 residues. Deletions cut 6 bases from V and 4 bases from J, with 12 bases between. Per germline, CDR1 SNHLY and CDR2 FYNNEI.

This chain connects TRBV7-9 to TRBJ1-1; tentative D call: TRBD1 (5 bases). The V end was cut by 2 bases, the J end by 7 bases, with 5 bases between. Germline V gives CDR1 SEHNR, CDR2 FQNEAQ (reference sequence). CDR3 size: 11 residues. Here the CDR3 DNA reads TGTGCCAGCAGCTTAAGGGGTGAAGCTTTCTTT. This encodes CASSLRGEAFF.

V usage is TRBV19 and J usage is TRBJ1-3; TRBD1 matches at 7 bases. This CDR3 region has 15 residues. Trimming cost V 7 bases and J 3 bases; bases outside gene matches: 9. Germline CDR1 is LNHDA and CDR2 is SQIVND (reference sequence). DNA for the CDR3: TGTGCCAGTACAGTCTACGGGACAGTTGGAAACACCATATATTTT. Residues: CASTVYGTVGNTIYF.

V usage is TRBV6-5 and J usage is TRBJ2-3; the match to TRBD2 covers 7 bases. Germline V CDR1 and CDR2: MNHEY, SVGAGI. V lost 2 bases, J lost 6 bases, and 2 bases stayed unmatched. This CDR3 contains 13 residues. The CDR3 nucleotides read TGTGCCAGCAGTTACGTCGGGGGGGATACGCAGTATTTT. This translates into CASSYVGGDTQYF.

V and J are TRBV6-4 and TRBJ2-2; TRBD2 matches 8 bases. The V and J ends lost 0 bases and 7 bases, in that order; junction bases with no gene match: 1. This CDR3 region has 14 residues. Germline assignment: CDR1 MRHNA and CDR2 SNTAGT. The CDR3 DNA follows: TGTGCCAGCAGTGACTCTGCGGGAGGCGGGGAGCTGTTTTTT. Amino acid sequence: CASSDSAGGGELFF.